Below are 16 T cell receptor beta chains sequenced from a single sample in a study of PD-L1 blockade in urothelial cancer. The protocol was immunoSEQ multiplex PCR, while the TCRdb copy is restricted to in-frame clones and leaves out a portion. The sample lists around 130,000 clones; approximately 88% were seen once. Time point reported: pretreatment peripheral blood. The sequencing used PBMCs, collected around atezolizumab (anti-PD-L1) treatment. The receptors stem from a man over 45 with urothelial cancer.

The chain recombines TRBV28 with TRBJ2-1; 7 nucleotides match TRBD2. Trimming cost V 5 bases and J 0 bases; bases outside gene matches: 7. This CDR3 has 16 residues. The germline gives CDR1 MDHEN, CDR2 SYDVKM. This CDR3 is CASSTAGLLSYNEQFF. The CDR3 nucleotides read TGTGCCAGCAGTACCGCGGGACTACTCTCCTACAATGAGCAGTTCTTC.

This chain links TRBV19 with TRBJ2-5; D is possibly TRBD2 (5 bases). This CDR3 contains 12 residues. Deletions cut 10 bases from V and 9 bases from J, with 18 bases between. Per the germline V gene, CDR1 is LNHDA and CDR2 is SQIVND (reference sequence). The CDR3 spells CATSPGVPAQYF. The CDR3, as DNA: TGTGCCACTTCCCCCGGGGTCCCGGCCCAGTACTTC.

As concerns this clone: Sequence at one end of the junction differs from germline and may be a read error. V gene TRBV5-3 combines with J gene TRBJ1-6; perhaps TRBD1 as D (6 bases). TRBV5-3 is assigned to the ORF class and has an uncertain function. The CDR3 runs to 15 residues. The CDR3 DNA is TGTGCCAGCAGCTTGGGGGGCGCCTATAATTCACCCCTCCACTTT. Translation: CASSLGGAYNSPLHF.

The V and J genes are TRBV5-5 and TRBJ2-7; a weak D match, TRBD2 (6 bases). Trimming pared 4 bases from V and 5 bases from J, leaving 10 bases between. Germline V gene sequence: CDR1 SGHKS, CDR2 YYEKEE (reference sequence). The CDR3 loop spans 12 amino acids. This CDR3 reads CASSVRGDEQYF. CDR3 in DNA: TGTGCCAGCAGCGTACGCGGGGACGAGCAGTACTTC.

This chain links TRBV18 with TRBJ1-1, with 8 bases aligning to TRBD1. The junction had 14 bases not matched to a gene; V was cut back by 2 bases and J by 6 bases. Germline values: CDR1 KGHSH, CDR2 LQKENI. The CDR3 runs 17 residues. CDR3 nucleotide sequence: TGTGCCAGCTCACCAATTGGTACAGGGGGGTATGGGGCTGAAGCTTTCTTT. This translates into CASSPIGTGGYGAEAFF.

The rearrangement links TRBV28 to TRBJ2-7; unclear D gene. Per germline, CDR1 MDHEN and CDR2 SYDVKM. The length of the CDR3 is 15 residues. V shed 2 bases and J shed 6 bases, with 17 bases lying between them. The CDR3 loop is CASSLTNPSTLEQYF. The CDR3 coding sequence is TGTGCCAGCAGTTTAACTAACCCGTCGACGCTCGAGCAGTACTTC.

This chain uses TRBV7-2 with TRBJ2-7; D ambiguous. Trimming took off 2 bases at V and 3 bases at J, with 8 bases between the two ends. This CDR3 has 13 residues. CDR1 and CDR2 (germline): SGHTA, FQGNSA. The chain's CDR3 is CASSLSKNYEQYF. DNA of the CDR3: TGTGCCAGCAGCTTATCCAAAAACTACGAGCAGTACTTC.

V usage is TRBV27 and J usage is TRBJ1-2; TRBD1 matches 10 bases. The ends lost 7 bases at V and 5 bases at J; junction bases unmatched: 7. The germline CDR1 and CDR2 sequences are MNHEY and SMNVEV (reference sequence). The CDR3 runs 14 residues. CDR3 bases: TGTGCCAGCACAAAGACAGGGGGCTCTTATGGCTACACCTTC. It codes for CASTKTGGSYGYTF.

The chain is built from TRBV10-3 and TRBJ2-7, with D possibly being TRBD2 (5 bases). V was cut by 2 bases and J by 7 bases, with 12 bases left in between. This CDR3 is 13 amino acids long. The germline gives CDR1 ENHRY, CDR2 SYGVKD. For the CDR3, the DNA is TGTGCCATCAGTGAGCGGCCGGGGAAGGAGCAGTACTTC. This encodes CAISERPGKEQYF.

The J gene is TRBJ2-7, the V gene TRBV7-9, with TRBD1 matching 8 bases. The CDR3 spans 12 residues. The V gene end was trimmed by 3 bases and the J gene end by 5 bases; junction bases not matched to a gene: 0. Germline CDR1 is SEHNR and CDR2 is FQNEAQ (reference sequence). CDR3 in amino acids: CASSLTGDEQYF. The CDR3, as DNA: TGTGCCAGCAGCTTGACAGGGGACGAGCAGTACTTC.

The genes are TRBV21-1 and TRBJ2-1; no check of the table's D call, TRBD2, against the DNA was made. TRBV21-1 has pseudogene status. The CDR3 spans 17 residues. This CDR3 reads CASSGQTSDGSYNEQFF. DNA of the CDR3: TGTGCCAGCAGCGGGCAGACTAGCGACGGGTCCTACAATGAGCAGTTCTTC.

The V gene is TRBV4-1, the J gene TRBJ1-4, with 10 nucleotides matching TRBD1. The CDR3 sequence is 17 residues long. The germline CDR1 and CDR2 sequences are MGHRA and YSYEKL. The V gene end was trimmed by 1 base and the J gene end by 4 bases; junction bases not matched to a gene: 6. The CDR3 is CASSQARTGGINEKLFF. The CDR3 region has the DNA TGCGCCAGCAGCCAAGCCCGGACAGGGGGAATTAATGAAAAACTGTTTTTT.

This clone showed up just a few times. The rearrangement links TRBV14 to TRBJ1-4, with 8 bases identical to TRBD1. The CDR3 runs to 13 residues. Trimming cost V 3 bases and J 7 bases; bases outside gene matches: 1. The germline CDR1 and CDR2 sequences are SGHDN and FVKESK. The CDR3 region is CASSQGQAEKLFF. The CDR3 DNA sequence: TGTGCCAGCAGCCAGGGACAGGCTGAAAAACTGTTTTTT.

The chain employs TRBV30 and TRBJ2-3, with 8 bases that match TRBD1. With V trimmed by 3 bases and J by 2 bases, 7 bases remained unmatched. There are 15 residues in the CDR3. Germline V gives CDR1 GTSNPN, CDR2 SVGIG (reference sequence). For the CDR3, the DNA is TGTGCCTGGAGACAGACAGGGGCGCCCACAGATACGCAGTATTTT. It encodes CAWRQTGAPTDTQYF. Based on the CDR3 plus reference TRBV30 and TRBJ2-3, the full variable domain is SQTIHQWPATLVQPVGSPLSLECTVEGTSNPNLYWYRQAAGRGLQLLFYSVGIGQISSEVPQNLSASRPQDRQFILSSKKLLLSDSGFYLCAWRQTGAPTDTQYFGPGTRLTVL.

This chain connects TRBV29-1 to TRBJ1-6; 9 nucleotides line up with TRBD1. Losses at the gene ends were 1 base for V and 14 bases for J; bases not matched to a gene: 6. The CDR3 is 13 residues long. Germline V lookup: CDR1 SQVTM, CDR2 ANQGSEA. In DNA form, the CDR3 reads TGCAGCGTTGAAGTGGGACAGGGTCTGGCCCTCCACTTT. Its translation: CSVEVGQGLALHF.

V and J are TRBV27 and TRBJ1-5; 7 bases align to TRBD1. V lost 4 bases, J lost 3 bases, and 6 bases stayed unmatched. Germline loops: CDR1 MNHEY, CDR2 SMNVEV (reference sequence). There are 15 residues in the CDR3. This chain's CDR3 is CASSYTGQSNQPQHF. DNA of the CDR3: TGTGCCAGCAGTTACACGGGACAGTCCAATCAGCCCCAGCATTTT.